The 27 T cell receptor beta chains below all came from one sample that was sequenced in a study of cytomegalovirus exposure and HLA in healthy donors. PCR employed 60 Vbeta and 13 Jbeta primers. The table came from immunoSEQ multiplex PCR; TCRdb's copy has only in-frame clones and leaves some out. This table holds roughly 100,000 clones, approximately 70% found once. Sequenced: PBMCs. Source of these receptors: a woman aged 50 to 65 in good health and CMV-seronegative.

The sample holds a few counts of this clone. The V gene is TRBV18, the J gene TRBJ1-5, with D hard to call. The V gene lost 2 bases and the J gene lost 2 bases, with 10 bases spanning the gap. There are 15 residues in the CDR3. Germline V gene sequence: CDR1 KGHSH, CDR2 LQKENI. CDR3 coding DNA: TGTGCCAGCTCACCAGTATACACCGGCAATCAGCCCCAGCATTTT. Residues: CASSPVYTGNQPQHF.

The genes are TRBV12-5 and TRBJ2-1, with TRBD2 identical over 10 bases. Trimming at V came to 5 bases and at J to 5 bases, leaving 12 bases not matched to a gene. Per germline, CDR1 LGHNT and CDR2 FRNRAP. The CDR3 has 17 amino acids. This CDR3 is CASGPMRTSGGNNEQFF. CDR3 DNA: TGTGCTAGTGGTCCCATGCGGACTAGCGGTGGAAACAATGAGCAGTTCTTC.

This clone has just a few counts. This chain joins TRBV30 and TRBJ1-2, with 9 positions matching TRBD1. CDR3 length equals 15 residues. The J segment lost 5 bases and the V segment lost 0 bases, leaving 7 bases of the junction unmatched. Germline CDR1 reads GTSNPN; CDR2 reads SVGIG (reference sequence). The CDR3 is CAWSVSTGGGYGYTF. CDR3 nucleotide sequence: TGTGCCTGGAGTGTTTCCACAGGGGGCGGATATGGCTACACCTTC.

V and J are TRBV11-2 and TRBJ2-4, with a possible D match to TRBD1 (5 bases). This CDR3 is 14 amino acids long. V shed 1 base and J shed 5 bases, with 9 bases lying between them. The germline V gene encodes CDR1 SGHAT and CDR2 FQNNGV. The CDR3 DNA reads TGTGCCAGCAGCTTAGTTCAGGGCCAAAACATTCAGTACTTC. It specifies CASSLVQGQNIQYF.

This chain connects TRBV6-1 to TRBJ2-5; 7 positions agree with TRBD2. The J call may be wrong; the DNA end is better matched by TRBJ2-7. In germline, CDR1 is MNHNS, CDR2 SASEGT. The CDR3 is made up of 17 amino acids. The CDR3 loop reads CASSDLGVREGSNEQYF. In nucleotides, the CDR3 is TGTGCCAGCAGTGATCTCGGGGTCAGGGAGGGGAGTAACGAGCAGTACTTC.

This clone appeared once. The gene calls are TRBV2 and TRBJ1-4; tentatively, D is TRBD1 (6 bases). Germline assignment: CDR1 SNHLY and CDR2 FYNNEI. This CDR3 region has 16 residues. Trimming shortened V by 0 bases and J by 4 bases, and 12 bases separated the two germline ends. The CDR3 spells CASSEALQGYNEKLFF. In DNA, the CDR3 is TGTGCCAGCAGTGAAGCCCTACAGGGATATAATGAAAAACTGTTTTTT.

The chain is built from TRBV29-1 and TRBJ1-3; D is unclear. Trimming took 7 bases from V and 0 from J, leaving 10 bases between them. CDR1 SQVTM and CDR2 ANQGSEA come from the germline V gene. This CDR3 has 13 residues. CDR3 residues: CSGSESSGNTIYF. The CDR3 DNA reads TGCAGCGGTAGTGAATCCTCTGGAAACACCATATATTTT.

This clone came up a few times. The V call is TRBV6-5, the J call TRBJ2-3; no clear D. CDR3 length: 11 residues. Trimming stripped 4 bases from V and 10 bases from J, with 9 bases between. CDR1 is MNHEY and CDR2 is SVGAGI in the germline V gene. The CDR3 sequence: CASSSGVAQYF. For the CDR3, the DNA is TGTGCCAGCAGTTCAGGTGTCGCGCAGTATTTT.

CDR3 sequence (DNA): TGCGCCAGCACTGGGGGGGCTACAGATACGCAGTATTTT. It encodes CASTGGATDTQYF. The chain carries TRBV4-1 and TRBJ2-3, with D possibly being TRBD2 (7 bases). Germline-derived CDR1 and CDR2 are MGHRA and YSYEKL. The CDR3 is 13 residues long. The ends were cut back, 7 bases at V and 3 bases at J, with 11 bases in the middle.

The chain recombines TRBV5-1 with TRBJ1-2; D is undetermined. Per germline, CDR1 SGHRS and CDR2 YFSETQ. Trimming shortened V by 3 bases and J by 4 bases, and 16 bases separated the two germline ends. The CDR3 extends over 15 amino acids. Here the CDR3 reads CASSSPTGGTYGYTF. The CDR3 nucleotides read TGCGCCAGCAGCTCCCCGACGGGAGGAACCTATGGCTACACCTTC.

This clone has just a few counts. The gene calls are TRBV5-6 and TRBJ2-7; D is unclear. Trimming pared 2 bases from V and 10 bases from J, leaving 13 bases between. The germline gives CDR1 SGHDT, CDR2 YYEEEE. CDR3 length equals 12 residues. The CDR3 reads CASSFEPLTQYF. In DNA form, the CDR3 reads TGTGCCAGCAGCTTCGAACCCCTGACACAGTACTTC. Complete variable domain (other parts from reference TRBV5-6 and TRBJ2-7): DAGVTQSPTHLIKTRGQQVTLRCSPKSGHDTVSWYQQALGQGPQFIFQYYEEEERQRGNFPDRFSGHQFPNYSSELNVNALLLGDSALYLCASSFEPLTQYFGPGTRLTVT.

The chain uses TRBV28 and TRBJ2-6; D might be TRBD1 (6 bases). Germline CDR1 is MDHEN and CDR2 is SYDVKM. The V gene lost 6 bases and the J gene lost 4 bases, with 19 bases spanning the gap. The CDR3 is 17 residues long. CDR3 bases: TGTGCCAGCAGCACTAGGACCTCAGGGGTCGGGGCCAACGTCCTGACTTTC. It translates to CASSTRTSGVGANVLTF.

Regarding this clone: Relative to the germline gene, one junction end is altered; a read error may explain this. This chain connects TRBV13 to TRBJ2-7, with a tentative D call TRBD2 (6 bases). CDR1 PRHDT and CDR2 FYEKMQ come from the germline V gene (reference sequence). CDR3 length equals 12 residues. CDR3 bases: TGTGCCGGCAGCCGCGGGGCCGACGAGCAGTACTTC. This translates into CAGSRGADEQYF.

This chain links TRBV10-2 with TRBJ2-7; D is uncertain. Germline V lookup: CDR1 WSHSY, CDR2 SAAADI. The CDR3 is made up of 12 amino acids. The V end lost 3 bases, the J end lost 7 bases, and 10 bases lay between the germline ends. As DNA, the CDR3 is TGCGCCAGCAGTGAAGGTTGGAGAGAGCAGTACTTC. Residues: CASSEGWREQYF.

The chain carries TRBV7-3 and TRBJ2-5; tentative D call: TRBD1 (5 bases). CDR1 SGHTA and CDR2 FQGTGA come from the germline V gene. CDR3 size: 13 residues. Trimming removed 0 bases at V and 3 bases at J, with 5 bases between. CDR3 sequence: CASSLTREETQYF. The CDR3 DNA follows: TGTGCCAGCAGCTTAACCAGGGAAGAGACCCAGTACTTC.

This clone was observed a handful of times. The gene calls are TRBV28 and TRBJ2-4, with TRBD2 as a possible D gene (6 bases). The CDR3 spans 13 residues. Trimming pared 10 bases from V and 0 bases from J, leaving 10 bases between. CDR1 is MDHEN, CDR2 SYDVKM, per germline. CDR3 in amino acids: CATGTLAKNIQYF. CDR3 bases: TGTGCCACCGGGACTCTAGCCAAAAACATTCAGTACTTC. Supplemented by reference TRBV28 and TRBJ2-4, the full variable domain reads DVKVTQSSRYLVKRTGEKVFLECVQDMDHENMFWYRQDPGLGLRLIYFSYDVKMKEKGDIPEGYSVSREKKERFSLILESASTNQTSMYLCATGTLAKNIQYFGAGTRLSVL.

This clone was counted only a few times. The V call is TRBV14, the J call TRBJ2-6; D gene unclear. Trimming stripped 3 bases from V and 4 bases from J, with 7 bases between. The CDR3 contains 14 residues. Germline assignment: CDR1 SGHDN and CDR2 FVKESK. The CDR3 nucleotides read TGTGCCAGCAGCCACCCGGAGGGGGCCAACGTCCTGACTTTC. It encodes CASSHPEGANVLTF.

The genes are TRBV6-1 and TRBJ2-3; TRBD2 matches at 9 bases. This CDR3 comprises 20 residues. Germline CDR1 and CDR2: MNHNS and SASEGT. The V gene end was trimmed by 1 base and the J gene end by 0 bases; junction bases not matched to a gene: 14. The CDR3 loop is CASSEVFSGGQQPSTDTQYF. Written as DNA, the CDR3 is TGTGCCAGCAGTGAAGTTTTTAGCGGGGGCCAACAACCTAGCACAGATACGCAGTATTTT.

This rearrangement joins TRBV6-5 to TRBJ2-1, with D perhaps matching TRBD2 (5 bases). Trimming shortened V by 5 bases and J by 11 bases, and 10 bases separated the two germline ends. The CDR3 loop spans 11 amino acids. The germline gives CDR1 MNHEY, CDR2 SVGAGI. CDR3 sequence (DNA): TGTGCCAGCAGTGTCGGGATTCAGCAGTTCTTC. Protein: CASSVGIQQFF.

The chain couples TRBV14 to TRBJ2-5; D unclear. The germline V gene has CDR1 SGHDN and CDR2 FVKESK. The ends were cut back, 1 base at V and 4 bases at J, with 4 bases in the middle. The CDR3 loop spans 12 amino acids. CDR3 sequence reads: CASSQVRETQYF. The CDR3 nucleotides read TGTGCCAGCAGCCAAGTGCGAGAGACCCAGTACTTC.

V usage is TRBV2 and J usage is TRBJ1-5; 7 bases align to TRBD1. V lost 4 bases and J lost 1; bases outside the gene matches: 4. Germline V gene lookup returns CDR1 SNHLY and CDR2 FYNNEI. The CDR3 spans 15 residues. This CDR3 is CASSGTGLSNQPQHF. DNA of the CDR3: TGTGCCAGCAGTGGGACAGGTTTAAGCAATCAGCCCCAGCATTTT. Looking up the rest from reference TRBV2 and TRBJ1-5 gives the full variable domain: EPEVTQTPSHQVTQMGQEVILRCVPISNHLYFYWYRQILGQKVEFLVSFYNNEISEKSEIFDDQFSVERPDGSNFTLKIRSTKLEDSAMYFCASSGTGLSNQPQHFGDGTRLSIL.

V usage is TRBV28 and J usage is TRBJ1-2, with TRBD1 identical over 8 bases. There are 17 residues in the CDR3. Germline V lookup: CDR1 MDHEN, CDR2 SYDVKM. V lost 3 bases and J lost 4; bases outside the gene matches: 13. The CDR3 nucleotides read TGTGCCAGCAGTTTGTCGACCCAGGGGGCTCGTGGCTATGGCTACACCTTC. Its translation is CASSLSTQGARGYGYTF.

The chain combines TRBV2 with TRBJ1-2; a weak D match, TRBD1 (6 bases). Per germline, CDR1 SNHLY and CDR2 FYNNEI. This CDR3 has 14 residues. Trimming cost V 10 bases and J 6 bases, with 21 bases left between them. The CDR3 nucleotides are TGTGCCACCCAAACGTATACAGGGTTTGATGGCTACACCTTC. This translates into CATQTYTGFDGYTF. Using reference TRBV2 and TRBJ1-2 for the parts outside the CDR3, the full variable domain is EPEVTQTPSHQVTQMGQEVILRCVPISNHLYFYWYRQILGQKVEFLVSFYNNEISEKSEIFDDQFSVERPDGSNFTLKIRSTKLEDSAMYFCATQTYTGFDGYTFGSGTRLTVV.

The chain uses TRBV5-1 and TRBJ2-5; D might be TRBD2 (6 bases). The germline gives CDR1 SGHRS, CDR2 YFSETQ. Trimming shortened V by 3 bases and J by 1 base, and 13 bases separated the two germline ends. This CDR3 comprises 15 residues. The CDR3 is CASSSLASFQETQYF. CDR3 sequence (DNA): TGCGCCAGCAGCTCTCTAGCGAGTTTCCAAGAGACCCAGTACTTC.

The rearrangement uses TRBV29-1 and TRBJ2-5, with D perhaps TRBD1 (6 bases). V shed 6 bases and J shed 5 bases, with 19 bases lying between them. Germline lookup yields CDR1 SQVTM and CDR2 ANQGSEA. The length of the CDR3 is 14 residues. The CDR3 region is CSVIYVNRDETQYF. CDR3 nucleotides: TGCAGCGTGATCTATGTGAACAGGGATGAGACCCAGTACTTC. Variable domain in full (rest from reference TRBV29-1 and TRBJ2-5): SAVISQKPSRDICQRGTSLTIQCQVDSQVTMMFWYRQQPGQSLTLIATANQGSEATYESGFVIDKFPISRPNLTFSTLTVSNMSPEDSSIYLCSVIYVNRDETQYFGPGTRLLVL.

The DNA of the CDR3 is TGCGCCAGCAGCCAGGCCCGGGACAGGGGATTCCAAGAGACCCAGTACTTC. Protein product: CASSQARDRGFQETQYF. The chain recombines TRBV4-1 with TRBJ2-5; 10 nucleotides align to TRBD1. The CDR3 spans 17 residues. V dropped 3 bases and J dropped 1; count of bases not matched to a gene: 8. Germline V gene sequence: CDR1 MGHRA, CDR2 YSYEKL.

CDR3 loop: CATSSGSSPNLEQFF. Here the CDR3 DNA reads TGTGCCACCAGCAGTGGCTCTAGCCCCAATCTTGAGCAGTTCTTC. The genes are TRBV15 and TRBJ2-1; a weak D match, TRBD2 (5 bases). The CDR3 contains 15 residues. The V and J ends lost 3 bases and 9 bases respectively, with 18 bases between them. Germline CDR1 is LNHNV and CDR2 is YYDKDF (reference sequence).